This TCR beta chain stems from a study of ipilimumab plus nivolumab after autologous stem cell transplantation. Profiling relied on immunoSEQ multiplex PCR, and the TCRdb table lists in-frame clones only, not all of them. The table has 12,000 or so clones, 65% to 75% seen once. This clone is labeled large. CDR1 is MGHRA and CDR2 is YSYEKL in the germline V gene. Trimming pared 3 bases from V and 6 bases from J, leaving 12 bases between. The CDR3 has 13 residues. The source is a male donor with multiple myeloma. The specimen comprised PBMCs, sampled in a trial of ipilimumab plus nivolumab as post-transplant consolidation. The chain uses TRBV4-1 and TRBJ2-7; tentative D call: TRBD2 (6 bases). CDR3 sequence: CASSHSGEAEQYF. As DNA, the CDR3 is TGCGCCAGCAGCCATTCCGGGGAGGCCGAGCAGTACTTC.